This T cell receptor (beta chain) was found in a study of blood T cell repertoires in COVID-19. On the study more broadly: Material from acute and convalescent COVID-19 was sourced from the United States, Italy and Spain. T cells, B-cell-depleted T cells, or PBMCs supplied cDNA or gDNA.

Profiling relied on immunoSEQ multiplex PCR, and the TCRdb table lists in-frame clones only, not all of them. The data contain a few hundred thousand clones, more than 70% of them seen just once; the ten biggest clones take up roughly 2.5%. This clone was seen only a few times. Germline CDR1 and CDR2: MDHEN and SYDVKM. V lost 6 bases and J lost 3; bases outside the gene matches: 16. The CDR3 consists of 18 residues. What was sequenced was peripheral blood. This TCR was recovered from a woman in her forties or fifties with acute or convalescent COVID-19. V and J are TRBV28 and TRBJ1-5, with 8 nucleotides matching TRBD1. The CDR3 DNA reads TGTGCCAGCAGGGTGGGTCTGTCGGGGGACAGGACCAATCAGCCCCAGCATTTT. Translated, it gives CASRVGLSGDRTNQPQHF.